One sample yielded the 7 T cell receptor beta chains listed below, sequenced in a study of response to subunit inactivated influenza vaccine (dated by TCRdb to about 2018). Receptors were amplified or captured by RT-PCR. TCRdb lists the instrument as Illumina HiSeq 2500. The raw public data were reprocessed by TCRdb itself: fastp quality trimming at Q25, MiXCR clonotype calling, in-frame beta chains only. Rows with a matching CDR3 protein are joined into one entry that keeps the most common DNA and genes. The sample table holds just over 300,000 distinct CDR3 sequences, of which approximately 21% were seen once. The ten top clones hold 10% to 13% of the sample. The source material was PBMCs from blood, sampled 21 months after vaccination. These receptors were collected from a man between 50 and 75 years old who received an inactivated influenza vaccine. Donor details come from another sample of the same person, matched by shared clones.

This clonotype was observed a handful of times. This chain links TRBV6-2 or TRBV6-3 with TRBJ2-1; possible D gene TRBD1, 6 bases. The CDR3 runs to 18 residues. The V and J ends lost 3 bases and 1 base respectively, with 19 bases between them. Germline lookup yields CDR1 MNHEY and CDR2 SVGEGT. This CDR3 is CASSYRQGRSSSYNEQFF. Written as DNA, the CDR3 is TGTGCCAGCAGTTATCGGCAGGGGCGCTCCTCATCCTACAATGAGCAGTTCTTC.

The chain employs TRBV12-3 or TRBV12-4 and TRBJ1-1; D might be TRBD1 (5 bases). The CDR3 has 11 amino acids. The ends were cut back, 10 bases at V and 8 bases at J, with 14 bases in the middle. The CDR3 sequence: CATTRAIEAFF. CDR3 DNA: TGTGCCACCACCAGGGCTATCGAAGCTTTCTTT.

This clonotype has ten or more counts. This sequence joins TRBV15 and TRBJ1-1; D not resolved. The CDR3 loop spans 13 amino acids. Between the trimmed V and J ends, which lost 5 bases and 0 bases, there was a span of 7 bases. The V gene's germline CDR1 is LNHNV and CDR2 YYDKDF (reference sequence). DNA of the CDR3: TGTGCCACCAGCCGGGGAGTGAACACTGAAGCTTTCTTT. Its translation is CATSRGVNTEAFF.

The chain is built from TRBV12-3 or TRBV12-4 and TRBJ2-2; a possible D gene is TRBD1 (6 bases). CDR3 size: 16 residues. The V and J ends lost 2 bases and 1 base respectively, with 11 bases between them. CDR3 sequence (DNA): TGTGCCAGCAGTTTATCCCCGGGACAGAACACCGGGGAGCTGTTTTTT. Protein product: CASSLSPGQNTGELFF.

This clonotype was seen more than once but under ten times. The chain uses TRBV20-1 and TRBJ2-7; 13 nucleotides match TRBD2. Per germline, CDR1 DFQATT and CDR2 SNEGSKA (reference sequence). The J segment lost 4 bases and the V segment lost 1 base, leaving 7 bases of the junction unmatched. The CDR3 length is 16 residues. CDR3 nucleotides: TGCAGTGCTAGAGCCTTAACGGGACTAGCGGGATACGAGCAGTACTTC. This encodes CSARALTGLAGYEQYF.

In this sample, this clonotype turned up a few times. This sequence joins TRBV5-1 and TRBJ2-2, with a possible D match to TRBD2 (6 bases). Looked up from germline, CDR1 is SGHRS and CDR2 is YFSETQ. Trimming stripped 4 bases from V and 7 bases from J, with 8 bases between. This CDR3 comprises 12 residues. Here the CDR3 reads CASSGGLGELFF. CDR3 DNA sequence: TGCGCCAGCAGCGGAGGGCTCGGGGAGCTGTTTTTT. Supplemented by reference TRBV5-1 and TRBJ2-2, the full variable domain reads KAGVTQTPRYLIKTRGQQVTLSCSPISGHRSVSWYQQTPGQGLQFLFEYFSETQRNKGNFPGRFSGRQFSNSRSEMNVSTLELGDSALYLCASSGGLGELFFGEGSRLTVL.

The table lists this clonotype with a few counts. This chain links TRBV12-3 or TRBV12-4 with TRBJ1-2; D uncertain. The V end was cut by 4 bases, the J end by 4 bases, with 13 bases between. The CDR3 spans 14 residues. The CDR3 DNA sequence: TGTGCCAGCAGTTCCGACTGGACCACCTATGGCTACACCTTC. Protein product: CASSSDWTTYGYTF.